A single sample is the source of the 8 T cell receptor beta chains below, sequenced in a study of shared clonotypes between healthy human individuals. Measured with immunoSEQ multiplex PCR; TCRdb has only the in-frame clones, and not every one. The sample shows some 2,100,000 clones, roughly 95% of them seen only once. Sequences were obtained from naive CD4+ T cells sorted from blood. The subset: CD45RA+ positively selected. These receptors were obtained from a man between 18 and 29 years old in good health.

This chain connects TRBV7-8 to TRBJ1-1, with D possibly matching TRBD1 (5 bases). Germline V gene data show CDR1 as SGHVS and CDR2 as FQNEAQ. The CDR3 covers 15 residues. The V and J ends lost 3 bases and 3 bases respectively, with 14 bases between them. The CDR3 coding sequence is TGTGCCAGCAGCTTGGGCAGGGCCGGTGACACTGAAGCTTTCTTT. Its translation: CASSLGRAGDTEAFF.

The chain is built from TRBV4-1 and TRBJ2-3; TRBD2 agrees at 12 bases. J was trimmed by 3 bases and V by 7 bases; bases with no gene match: 5. CDR1 and CDR2 from the germline V gene are MGHRA and YSYEKL. This CDR3 has 15 amino acids. The chain's CDR3 is CASTSGGVGTDTQYF. In DNA form, the CDR3 reads TGCGCCAGCACTAGCGGGGGGGTTGGGACAGATACGCAGTATTTT.

With respect to this clone: The sample has other DNA sequences that encode this CDR3 too. This chain connects TRBV5-1 to TRBJ2-3; 8 bases are a match to TRBD1. Trimming took 0 bases from V and 5 from J; bases not matched to a gene: 5. The CDR3 sequence is 15 residues long. CDR1 and CDR2 (germline): SGHRS, YFSETQ. As DNA, the CDR3 is TGCGCCAGCAGCTTGGAAGGCAGGGGGCGAGATACGCAGTATTTT. It specifies CASSLEGRGRDTQYF. The variable domain in full, with the rest retrieved from reference TRBV5-1 and TRBJ2-3, is KAGVTQTPRYLIKTRGQQVTLSCSPISGHRSVSWYQQTPGQGLQFLFEYFSETQRNKGNFPGRFSGRQFSNSRSEMNVSTLELGDSALYLCASSLEGRGRDTQYFGPGTRLTVL.

This clone was observed a single time. J is TRBJ2-5 and V is TRBV7-2, with 8 positions matching TRBD1. The CDR3 spans 14 residues. Germline lookup yields CDR1 SGHTA and CDR2 FQGNSA. V lost 5 bases, J lost 3 bases, and 5 bases stayed unmatched. CDR3 protein: CASSPGQGEETQYF. CDR3 in DNA: TGTGCCAGCAGCCCTGGACAGGGAGAAGAGACCCAGTACTTC. The entire variable domain, with the rest obtained from reference TRBV7-2 and TRBJ2-5, is as follows: GAGVSQSPSNKVTEKGKDVELRCDPISGHTALYWYRQSLGQGLEFLIYFQGNSAPDKSGLPSDRFSAERTGGSVSTLTIQRTQQEDSAVYLCASSPGQGEETQYFGPGTRLLVL.

The rearrangement links TRBV9 to TRBJ1-2, with a weak D call TRBD1 (6 bases). From germline, CDR1 is SGDLS and CDR2 YYNGEE. CDR3 length: 15 amino acids. Trimming pared 3 bases from V and 0 bases from J, leaving 12 bases between. In DNA form, the CDR3 reads TGTGCCAGCAGCGCGGACAGAAACACTAACTATGGCTACACCTTC. Translating it yields CASSADRNTNYGYTF.

CDR3 loop: CASFTTGGMTNEQYF. The CDR3 DNA sequence: TGTGCCAGCTTTACGACAGGGGGCATGACGAACGAGCAGTACTTC. This sequence joins TRBV6-1 and TRBJ2-7, with 10 bases aligning to TRBD1. The germline gives CDR1 MNHNS, CDR2 SASEGT. The CDR3 has 15 amino acids. V was pared by 8 bases and J by 5 bases, with 12 bases of the junction left unmatched.

CDR3 bases: TGTGCCAGCACCCCCCCGGGGGGGTGGGCTGGAAACACCATATATTTT. It codes for CASTPPGGWAGNTIYF. The V call is TRBV19, the J call TRBJ1-3; TRBD1 might be the D (5 bases). CDR1 and CDR2 from the germline V gene are LNHDA and SQIVND (reference sequence). Trimming took off 9 bases at V and 2 bases at J, with 20 bases between the two ends. The CDR3 is made up of 16 amino acids.

This chain connects TRBV25-1 to TRBJ1-1; D is possibly TRBD1 (5 bases). CDR3 length equals 15 residues. V shed 4 bases and J shed 1 base, with 13 bases lying between them. CDR1 is MGHDK, CDR2 SYGVNS, per germline. CDR3 DNA: TGTGCCAGCAGTGCCACGGGACGGAAGAACACTGAAGCTTTCTTT. This sequence encodes CASSATGRKNTEAFF.